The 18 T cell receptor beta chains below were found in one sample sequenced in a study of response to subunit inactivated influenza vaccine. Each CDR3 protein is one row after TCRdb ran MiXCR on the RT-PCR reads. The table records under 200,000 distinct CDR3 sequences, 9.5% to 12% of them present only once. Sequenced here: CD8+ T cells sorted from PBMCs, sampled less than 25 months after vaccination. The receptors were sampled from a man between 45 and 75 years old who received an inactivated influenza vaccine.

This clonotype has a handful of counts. This CDR3 is CASSLYRRETQYF. The CDR3 bases are TGTGCCAGCAGTTTATATCGTCGTGAGACCCAGTACTTC. The genes are TRBV12-3 or TRBV12-4 and TRBJ2-5; D gene ambiguous. V was shortened by 2 bases and J by 5 bases, with 9 bases between the two germline ends. This CDR3 comprises 13 residues.

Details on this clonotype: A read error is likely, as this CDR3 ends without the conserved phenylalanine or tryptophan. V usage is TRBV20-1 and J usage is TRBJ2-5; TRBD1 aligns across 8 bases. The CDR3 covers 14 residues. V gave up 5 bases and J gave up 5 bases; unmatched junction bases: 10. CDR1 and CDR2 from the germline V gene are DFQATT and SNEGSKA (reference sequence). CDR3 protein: CSASQGAVGETQYL. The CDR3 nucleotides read TGCAGTGCTTCTCAGGGGGCGGTGGGCGAGACCCAGTACCTC.

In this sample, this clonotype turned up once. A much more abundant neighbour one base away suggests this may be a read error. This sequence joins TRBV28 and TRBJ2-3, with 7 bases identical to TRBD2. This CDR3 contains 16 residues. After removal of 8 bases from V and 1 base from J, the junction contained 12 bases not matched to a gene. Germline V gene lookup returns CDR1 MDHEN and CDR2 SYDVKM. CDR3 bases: TGTGCCAGCGGTGCACCCCAGGGAGGGGGCACAGATACGCAGTATTTT. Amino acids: CASGAPQGGGTDTQYF.

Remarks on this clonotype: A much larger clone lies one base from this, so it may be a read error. The CDR3 coding sequence is TGCGCCAGCAGCCAAGATGTGGGACTGGCTTCCTACGAGCAGTACTTC. Protein product: CASSQDVGLASYEQYF. This chain connects TRBV4-3 to TRBJ2-7; tentative D call: TRBD2 (6 bases). This CDR3 comprises 16 residues. Trimming left V 0 bases short and J 1 base short, with 13 bases between. Germline CDR1 is LGHNA and CDR2 is YSLEER.

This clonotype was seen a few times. This CDR3 reads CASSPRRSNYEQYF. The CDR3 region has the DNA TGCGCCAGCAGCCCCCGGAGAAGTAACTACGAGCAGTACTTC. The chain is built from TRBV4-1 and TRBJ2-7, with no clear D. V was cut by 4 bases and J by 3 bases, with 13 bases left in between. Germline V gene data show CDR1 as MGHRA and CDR2 as YSYEKL. The CDR3 sequence is 14 residues long.

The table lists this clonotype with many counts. The CDR3 reads CASSPGLPSTDTQYF. The DNA of the CDR3 is TGTGCCAGCAGCCCGGGACTTCCTAGCACAGATACGCAGTATTTT. This rearrangement joins TRBV12-3 or TRBV12-4 to TRBJ2-3; perhaps TRBD2 as D (6 bases). The CDR3 consists of 15 residues. Trimming pared 6 bases from V and 0 bases from J, leaving 13 bases between.

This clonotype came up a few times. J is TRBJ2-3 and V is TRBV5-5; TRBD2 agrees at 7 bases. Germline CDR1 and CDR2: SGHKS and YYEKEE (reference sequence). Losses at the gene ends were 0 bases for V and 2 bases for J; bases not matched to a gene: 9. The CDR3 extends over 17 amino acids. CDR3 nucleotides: TGTGCCAGCAGCTTGGGGTCGGGGGGACGGCACACAGATACGCAGTATTTT. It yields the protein CASSLGSGGRHTDTQYF.

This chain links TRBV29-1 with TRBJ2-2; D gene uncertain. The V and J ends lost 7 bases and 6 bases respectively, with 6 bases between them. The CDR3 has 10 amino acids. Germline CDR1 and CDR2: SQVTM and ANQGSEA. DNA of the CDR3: TGCAGCGCCTGGGCCGGGGAGCTGTTTTTT. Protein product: CSAWAGELFF.

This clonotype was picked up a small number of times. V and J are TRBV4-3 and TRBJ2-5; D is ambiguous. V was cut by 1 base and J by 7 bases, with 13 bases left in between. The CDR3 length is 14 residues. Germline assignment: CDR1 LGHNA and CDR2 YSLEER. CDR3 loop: CASSQVDSRGTQYF. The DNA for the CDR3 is TGCGCCAGCAGCCAAGTTGACTCCCGAGGGACCCAGTACTTC.

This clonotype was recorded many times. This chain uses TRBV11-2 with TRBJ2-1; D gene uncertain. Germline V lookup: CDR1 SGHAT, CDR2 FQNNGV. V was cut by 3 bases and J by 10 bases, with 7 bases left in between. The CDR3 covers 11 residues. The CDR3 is CASSFIGEQFF. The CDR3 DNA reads TGTGCCAGCAGCTTTATCGGGGAGCAGTTCTTC.

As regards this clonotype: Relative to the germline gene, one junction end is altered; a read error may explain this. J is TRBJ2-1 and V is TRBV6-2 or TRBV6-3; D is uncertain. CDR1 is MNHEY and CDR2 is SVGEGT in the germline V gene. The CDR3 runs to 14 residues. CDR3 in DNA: TGTGCCCGCAGTCACGTCCACTTGAACAATGAGCAGTTCTTC. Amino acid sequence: CARSHVHLNNEQFF.

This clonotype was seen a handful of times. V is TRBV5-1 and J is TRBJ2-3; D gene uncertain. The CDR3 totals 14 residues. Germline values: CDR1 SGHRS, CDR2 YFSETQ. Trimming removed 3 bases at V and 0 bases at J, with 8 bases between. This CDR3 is CASSYRFSTDTQYF. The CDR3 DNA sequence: TGCGCCAGCAGCTATAGGTTTAGCACAGATACGCAGTATTTT.

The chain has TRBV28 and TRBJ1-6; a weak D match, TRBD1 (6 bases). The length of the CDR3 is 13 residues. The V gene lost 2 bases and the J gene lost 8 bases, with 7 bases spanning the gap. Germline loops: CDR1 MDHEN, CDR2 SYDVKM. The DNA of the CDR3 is TGTGCCAGCAGTTTAAGGACAGATTCACCCCTCCACTTT. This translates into CASSLRTDSPLHF. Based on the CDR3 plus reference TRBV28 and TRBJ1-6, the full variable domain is DVKVTQSSRYLVKRTGEKVFLECVQDMDHENMFWYRQDPGLGLRLIYFSYDVKMKEKGDIPEGYSVSREKKERFSLILESASTNQTSMYLCASSLRTDSPLHFGNGTRLTVT.

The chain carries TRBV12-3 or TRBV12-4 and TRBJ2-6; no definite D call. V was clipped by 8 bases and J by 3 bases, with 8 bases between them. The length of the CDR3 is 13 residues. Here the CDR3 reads CASREIGANVLTF. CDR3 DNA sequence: TGTGCCAGCCGAGAGATTGGGGCCAACGTCCTGACTTTC.

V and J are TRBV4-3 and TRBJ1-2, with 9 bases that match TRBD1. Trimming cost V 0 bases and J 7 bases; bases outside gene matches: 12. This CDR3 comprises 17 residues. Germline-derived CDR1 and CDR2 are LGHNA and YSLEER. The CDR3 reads CASSQDQGRDRASGYTF. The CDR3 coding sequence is TGCGCCAGCAGCCAAGATCAAGGCCGGGACAGGGCTAGTGGCTACACCTTC.

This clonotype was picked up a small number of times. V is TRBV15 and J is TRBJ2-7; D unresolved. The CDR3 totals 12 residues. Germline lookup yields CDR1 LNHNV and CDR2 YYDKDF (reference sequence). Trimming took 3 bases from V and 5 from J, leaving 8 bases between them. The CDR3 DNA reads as TGTGCCACCAGCAGTGTGACTCACGAGCAGTACTTC. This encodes CATSSVTHEQYF. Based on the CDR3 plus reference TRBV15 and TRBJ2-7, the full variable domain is DAMVIQNPRYQVTQFGKPVTLSCSQTLNHNVMYWYQQKSSQAPKLLFHYYDKDFNNEADTPDNFQSRRPNTSFCFLDIRSPGLGDTAMYLCATSSVTHEQYFGPGTRLTVT.

DNA of the CDR3: TGTGCCAGTAGTATGGACAGAACTACAGATACGCAGTATTTT. Translation gives CASSMDRTTDTQYF. The V call is TRBV19, the J call TRBJ2-3; TRBD1 is a possible D gene (6 bases). Germline lookup yields CDR1 LNHDA and CDR2 SQIVND (reference sequence). The V end was cut by 3 bases, the J end by 3 bases, with 10 bases between. This CDR3 is built from 14 residues.

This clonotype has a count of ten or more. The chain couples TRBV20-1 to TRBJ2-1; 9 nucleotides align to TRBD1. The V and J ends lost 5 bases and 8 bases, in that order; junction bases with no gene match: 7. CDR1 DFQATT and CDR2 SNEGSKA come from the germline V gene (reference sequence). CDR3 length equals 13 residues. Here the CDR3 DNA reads TGCAGTGCTGAACTGGACAGGGGCTATGAGCAGTTCTTC. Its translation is CSAELDRGYEQFF.